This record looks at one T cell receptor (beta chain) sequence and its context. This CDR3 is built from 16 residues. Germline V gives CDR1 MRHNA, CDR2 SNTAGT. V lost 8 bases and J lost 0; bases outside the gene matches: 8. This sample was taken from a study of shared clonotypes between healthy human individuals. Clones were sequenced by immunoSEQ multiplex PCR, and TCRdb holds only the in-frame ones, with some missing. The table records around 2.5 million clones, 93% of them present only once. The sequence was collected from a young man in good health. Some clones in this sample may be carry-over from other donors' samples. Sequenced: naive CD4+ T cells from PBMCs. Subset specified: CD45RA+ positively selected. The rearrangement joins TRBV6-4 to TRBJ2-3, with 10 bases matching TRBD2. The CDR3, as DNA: TGTGCCAGCGGTGCTAGCGGGAGTGCTAGCACAGATACGCAGTATTTT. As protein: CASGASGSASTDTQYF.